Below, 28 T cell receptor beta chains from the same sample are listed, as sequenced in a study of human T cells and chemical hapten exposure. Time point indicated: patch test 1, 2 weeks after DPC sensitization. Treatment here: therapeutic diphenylcyclopropenone sensitization with weekly scalp DPC. TCRdb analysed the RACE reads with MiXCR anew, one entry per CDR3 protein. In the table there are about 340,000 distinct CDR3 sequences, under 9% of which are singletons. Here the sequenced sample was whole blood, taken in connection with sensitization to the hapten diphenylcyclopropenone (DPC). The source of these receptors is a woman under 30 with alopecia areata. Some clones in this sample may be carry-over from other donors' samples.

V and J are TRBV20-1 and TRBJ1-5, with D unclear. CDR3 length: 15 amino acids. Deletions cut 3 bases from V and 2 bases from J, with 14 bases between. Germline V CDR1 and CDR2: DFQATT, SNEGSKA (reference sequence). CDR3 residues: CSASFGNEGNQPQHF. As DNA, the CDR3 is TGCAGTGCTAGTTTCGGGAATGAGGGCAATCAGCCCCAGCATTTT.

The chain is built from TRBV2 and TRBJ2-3; no clear D gene. CDR1 is SNHLY and CDR2 is FYNNEI in the germline V gene. There are 11 residues in the CDR3. V dropped 6 bases and J dropped 7 bases, with 8 bases sitting between them. This chain's CDR3 is CASRILNTQYF. In nucleotides, the CDR3 is TGTGCCAGCAGGATACTTAATACGCAGTATTTT.

In this sample, this clonotype turned up a few times. The V call is TRBV7-8, the J call TRBJ1-1; TRBD1 is a possible D gene (6 bases). V was shortened by 5 bases and J by 0 bases, with 16 bases between the two germline ends. Germline values: CDR1 SGHVS, CDR2 FQNEAQ. The CDR3 covers 16 residues. Here the CDR3 DNA reads TGTGCCAGCAGCCCTAGGACAGCCTATTTGAACACTGAAGCTTTCTTT. Protein product: CASSPRTAYLNTEAFF.

Ten or more counts support this clonotype. V and J are TRBV7-9 and TRBJ2-3; 10 positions match TRBD2. The CDR3 length is 17 residues. Germline assignment: CDR1 SEHNR and CDR2 FQNEAQ (reference sequence). Trimming took 3 bases from V and 5 from J; bases not matched to a gene: 11. CDR3 sequence reads: CASSFGTSEFRLDTQYF. CDR3 DNA sequence: TGTGCCAGCAGCTTCGGGACTAGCGAATTCCGACTAGATACGCAGTATTTT.

The chain carries TRBV6-5 and TRBJ1-2; 12 bases are a match to TRBD1. The CDR3 is 14 residues long. Germline CDR1 and CDR2: MNHEY and SVGAGI. V was pared by 6 bases and J by 8 bases, with 7 bases of the junction left unmatched. CDR3 bases: TGTGCCAGCAGCCCCGGGACAGGGGGCATAGGCTACACCTTC. It translates to CASSPGTGGIGYTF.

The chain employs TRBV20-1 and TRBJ2-3, with D perhaps TRBD2 (5 bases). The germline V gene has CDR1 DFQATT and CDR2 SNEGSKA (reference sequence). Trimming pared 1 base from V and 0 bases from J, leaving 11 bases between. This CDR3 region has 15 residues. The CDR3 DNA reads as TGCAGTGCTAGAGGCCGGGATTATAGCACAGATACGCAGTATTTT. Translating it yields CSARGRDYSTDTQYF.

CDR3 sequence reads: CAISNTGDTGELFF. CDR3 coding DNA: TGTGCCATCAGTAATACAGGGGACACCGGGGAGCTGTTTTTT. V gene TRBV10-3 combines with J gene TRBJ2-2, with TRBD1 identical over 7 bases. The CDR3 loop spans 14 amino acids. CDR1 is ENHRY, CDR2 SYGVKD, per germline. V trimming: 5 bases; J trimming: 3 bases; junction bases outside the gene matches: 3.

This clonotype came up many times. V is TRBV5-8 and J is TRBJ1-2; the match to TRBD1 covers 9 bases. The junction had 11 bases not matched to a gene; V was cut back by 8 bases and J by 6 bases. Germline lookup yields CDR1 SGHTS and CDR2 YDEGEE. This CDR3 region has 14 residues. The DNA for the CDR3 is TGTGCCAGTTCTATCCTGGGACAGGGAGATGGCTACACCTTC. Residues: CASSILGQGDGYTF.

This chain connects TRBV20-1 to TRBJ2-7; possibly TRBD2 for D (5 bases). Germline CDR1 DFQATT, CDR2 SNEGSKA (reference sequence). This CDR3 spans 14 amino acids. Deletions cut 6 bases from V and 4 bases from J, with 19 bases between. The CDR3 here is CSAPRTGRGYEQYF. CDR3 in DNA: TGCAGTGCACCCCGAACGGGGAGAGGTTACGAGCAGTACTTC.

This clonotype was detected only a few times. J is TRBJ2-2 and V is TRBV4-1, with 7 bases aligning to TRBD2. The CDR3 runs 16 residues. Trimming took 4 bases from V and 5 from J; bases not matched to a gene: 10. Germline V lookup: CDR1 MGHRA, CDR2 YSYEKL. CDR3 in DNA: TGCGCCAGCAGCCCCCCCCTCCGCGGGAGTACCGGGGAGCTGTTTTTT. Amino acids: CASSPPLRGSTGELFF.

This chain uses TRBV28 with TRBJ2-5, with D hard to call. CDR3 size: 14 residues. V was shortened by 2 bases and J by 3 bases, with 10 bases between the two germline ends. Germline values: CDR1 MDHEN, CDR2 SYDVKM. The CDR3 is CASSLVPTEETQYF. The CDR3 DNA follows: TGTGCCAGCAGTTTAGTACCTACCGAAGAGACCCAGTACTTC.

The genes are TRBV6-1 and TRBJ2-2, with a tentative D call TRBD2 (6 bases). The CDR3 spans 16 residues. Trimming removed 6 bases at V and 6 bases at J, with 20 bases between. From germline, CDR1 is MNHNS and CDR2 SASEGT. CDR3 nucleotide sequence: TGTGCCAGCAGACCGTATACGGGGGTAGCGTCCGGGGAGCTGTTTTTT. Encoded protein: CASRPYTGVASGELFF.

This clonotype was observed many times. The rearrangement joins TRBV5-4 to TRBJ2-1, with 8 bases fitting TRBD2. The CDR3 covers 15 residues. The V segment lost 6 bases and the J segment 5 bases; nucleotides outside the gene matches: 10. Germline lookup yields CDR1 SGHNT and CDR2 YYREEE (reference sequence). The CDR3 here is CASTPSGGTNNEQFF. The CDR3 DNA sequence: TGTGCCAGCACCCCCAGCGGGGGTACAAACAATGAGCAGTTCTTC.

This chain links TRBV10-3 with TRBJ1-4, with TRBD1 matching 7 bases. The CDR3 loop spans 19 amino acids. Germline CDR1 and CDR2: ENHRY and SYGVKD. V lost 1 base, J lost 0 bases, and 11 bases stayed unmatched. CDR3 sequence: CAISEFGLGQHATNEKLFF. DNA of the CDR3: TGTGCCATCAGTGAGTTCGGCCTGGGACAGCATGCAACTAATGAAAAACTGTTTTTT.

Turning to this clonotype: Just one base apart from a much larger clone, this may be a read error. The chain carries TRBV2 and TRBJ2-1, with D hard to call. The V gene's germline CDR1 is SNHLY and CDR2 FYNNEI. This CDR3 spans 11 amino acids. V shed 7 bases and J shed 0 bases, with 1 base lying between them. In DNA form, the CDR3 reads TGTGCCAGCAACTCCTACAATGAGCAGTTCTTC. Translating it yields CASNSYNEQFF.

This chain connects TRBV5-1 to TRBJ2-5; D is perhaps TRBD2 (5 bases). CDR3 length: 13 residues. Germline assignment: CDR1 SGHRS and CDR2 YFSETQ. Trimming took 6 bases from V and 5 from J, leaving 14 bases between them. The CDR3 protein is CASIPAASETQYF. CDR3 coding DNA: TGCGCCAGCATCCCGGCGGCTAGCGAGACCCAGTACTTC.

This clonotype was counted many times. This sequence joins TRBV28 and TRBJ2-2; no clear D. From germline, CDR1 is MDHEN and CDR2 SYDVKM. The CDR3 spans 20 residues. Trimming stripped 1 base from V and 0 bases from J, with 21 bases between. CDR3 loop: CASSLSPLRTLRSNTGELFF. CDR3 nucleotide sequence: TGTGCCAGCAGTTTATCCCCCCTCCGTACGTTGAGGTCGAACACCGGGGAGCTGTTTTTT.

With regard to this clonotype: Given a much more abundant clone one base away, this may be a read error. This chain links TRBV20-1 with TRBJ2-7; D is unresolved. The CDR3 is made up of 12 amino acids. Trimming shortened V by 8 bases and J by 2 bases, and 13 bases separated the two germline ends. Germline V lookup: CDR1 DFQATT, CDR2 SNEGSKA (reference sequence). The CDR3 nucleotides are TGCAGTCCTTACCGACCGACCTACGAGCAGTACTTC. The encoded protein is CSPYRPTYEQYF.

The J gene is TRBJ1-3, the V gene TRBV7-8; D is undetermined. Between the trimmed V and J ends, which lost 5 bases and 0 bases, there was a span of 8 bases. There are 14 residues in the CDR3. Germline values: CDR1 SGHVS, CDR2 FQNEAQ. CDR3 coding DNA: TGTGCCAGCAGCGACCCGGCCTCTGGAAACACCATATATTTT. The encoded protein is CASSDPASGNTIYF.

This clonotype was recorded a few times. The V call is TRBV12-3 or TRBV12-4, the J call TRBJ1-4; D not resolved. This CDR3 comprises 14 residues. The V end lost 1 base, the J end lost 6 bases, and 9 bases lay between the germline ends. The chain's CDR3 is CASSLGQADEKLFF. In nucleotides, the CDR3 is TGTGCCAGCAGTTTAGGACAAGCGGATGAAAAACTGTTTTTT.

CDR3 nucleotide sequence: TGTGCCAGCAGCTTAATCAGCACCGGGGCCAAAAACATTCAGTACTTC. Protein product: CASSLISTGAKNIQYF. V is TRBV7-2 and J is TRBJ2-4, with D unresolved. This CDR3 has 16 amino acids. V lost 2 bases, J lost 1 base, and 12 bases lay in between. The germline CDR1 and CDR2 sequences are SGHTA and FQGNSA.

This clonotype was seen more than once but under ten times. This chain links TRBV9 with TRBJ1-4, with D tentatively TRBD1 (6 bases). Trimming shortened V by 8 bases and J by 7 bases, and 18 bases separated the two germline ends. This CDR3 is built from 14 residues. Germline V gene sequence: CDR1 SGDLS, CDR2 YYNGEE. This chain's CDR3 is CASSPQGRGEKLFF. The CDR3, as DNA: TGTGCCAGTTCTCCACAGGGAAGGGGTGAAAAACTGTTTTTT.

The genes are TRBV6-2 or TRBV6-3 and TRBJ2-1, with D maybe TRBD1 (6 bases). The CDR3 loop spans 14 amino acids. Germline V gene data show CDR1 as MNHEY and CDR2 as SVGEGT. The V end lost 3 bases, the J end lost 8 bases, and 14 bases lay between the germline ends. DNA for the CDR3: TGTGCCAGCAGTTATCTTACAGGGAATGATGAGCAGTTCTTC. This translates into CASSYLTGNDEQFF.

In its sample, this clonotype was seen a few times. V gene TRBV7-8 combines with J gene TRBJ2-3, with a weak D call TRBD2 (6 bases). CDR3 length: 16 amino acids. Germline lookup yields CDR1 SGHVS and CDR2 FQNEAQ. V lost 4 bases and J lost 2, with 16 bases in between. CDR3 coding DNA: TGTGCCAGCAGCTCCAGGACGGAGGGGATCACAGATACGCAGTATTTT. This codes for CASSSRTEGITDTQYF.

The chain recombines TRBV15 with TRBJ1-2, with D tentatively TRBD1 (5 bases). V lost 5 bases to trimming and J lost 6 bases, with 28 bases between them. The CDR3 is 18 amino acids. Germline CDR1 is LNHNV and CDR2 is YYDKDF (reference sequence). CDR3 residues: CATSAQEGTSRLLHGYTF. For the CDR3, the DNA is TGTGCCACCAGCGCCCAGGAGGGGACCTCCCGCCTGCTACATGGCTACACCTTC.

The chain couples TRBV6-5 to TRBJ1-2, with D unresolved. The CDR3 consists of 15 residues. CDR1 MNHEY and CDR2 SVGAGI come from the germline V gene. Trimming took off 0 bases at V and 9 bases at J, with 17 bases between the two ends. The DNA for the CDR3 is TGTGCCAGCAGTTACTCGGTCGAGTCATTTATGAGCTACACCTTC. The encoded protein is CASSYSVESFMSYTF.

This clonotype was seen many times. The rearrangement uses TRBV5-1 and TRBJ1-3, with D possibly being TRBD1 (5 bases). The ends were cut back, 2 bases at V and 3 bases at J, with 9 bases in the middle. Germline-derived CDR1 and CDR2 are SGHRS and YFSETQ. The CDR3 totals 14 residues. CDR3 DNA: TGCGCCAGCAGCTTCGGGGGGATTGGAAACACCATATATTTT. Translated, it gives CASSFGGIGNTIYF.

This clonotype was observed at least ten times. The gene calls are TRBV12-3 or TRBV12-4 and TRBJ1-6; TRBD1 matches 7 bases. CDR3 length equals 15 residues. V was pared by 5 bases and J by 7 bases, with 8 bases of the junction left unmatched. This CDR3 is CASSPRPGGNSPLHF. In DNA, the CDR3 is TGTGCCAGCAGTCCTAGACCAGGGGGAAATTCACCCCTCCACTTT.